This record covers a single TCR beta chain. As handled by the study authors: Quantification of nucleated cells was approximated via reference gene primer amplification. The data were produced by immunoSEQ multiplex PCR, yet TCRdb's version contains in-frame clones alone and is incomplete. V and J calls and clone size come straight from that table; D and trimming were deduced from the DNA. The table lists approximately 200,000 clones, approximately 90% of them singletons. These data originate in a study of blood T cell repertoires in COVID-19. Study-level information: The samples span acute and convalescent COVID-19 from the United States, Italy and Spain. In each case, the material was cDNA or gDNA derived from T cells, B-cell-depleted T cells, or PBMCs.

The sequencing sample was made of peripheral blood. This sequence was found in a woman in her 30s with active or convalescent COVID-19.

CDR3 in DNA: TGCGCCAGCAGTGACCCCCGACTAGCGGGGGGGCACCAGCAGTTCTTC. Its translation is CASSDPRLAGGHQQFF. V is TRBV10-2 and J is TRBJ2-1, with 14 bases fitting TRBD2. Germline V gene lookup returns CDR1 WSHSY and CDR2 SAAADI. This CDR3 is built from 16 residues. J was trimmed by 11 bases and V by 3 bases; bases with no gene match: 9.